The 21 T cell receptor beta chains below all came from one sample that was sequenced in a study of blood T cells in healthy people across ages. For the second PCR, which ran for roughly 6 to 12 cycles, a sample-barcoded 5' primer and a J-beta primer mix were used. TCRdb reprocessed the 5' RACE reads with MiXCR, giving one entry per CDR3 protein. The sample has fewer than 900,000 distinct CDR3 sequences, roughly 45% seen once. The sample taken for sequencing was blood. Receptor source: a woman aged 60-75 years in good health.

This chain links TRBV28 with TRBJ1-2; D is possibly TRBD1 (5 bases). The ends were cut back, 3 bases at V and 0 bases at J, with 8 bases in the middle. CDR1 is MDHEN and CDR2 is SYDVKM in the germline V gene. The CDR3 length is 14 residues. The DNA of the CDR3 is TGTGCCAGCAGTTTTCGACAGCCTAACTATGGCTACACCTTC. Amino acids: CASSFRQPNYGYTF.

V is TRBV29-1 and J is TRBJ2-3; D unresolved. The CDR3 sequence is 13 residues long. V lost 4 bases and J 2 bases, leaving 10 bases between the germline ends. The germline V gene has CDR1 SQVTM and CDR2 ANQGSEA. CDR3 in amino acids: CSVVGILTDTQYF. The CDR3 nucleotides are TGCAGCGTTGTCGGCATACTCACAGATACGCAGTATTTT.

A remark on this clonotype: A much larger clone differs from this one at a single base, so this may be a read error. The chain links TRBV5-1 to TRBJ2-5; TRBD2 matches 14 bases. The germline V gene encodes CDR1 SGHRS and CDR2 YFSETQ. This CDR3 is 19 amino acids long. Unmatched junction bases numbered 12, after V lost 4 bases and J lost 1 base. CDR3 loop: CASSHFGTSGSGAQETQYF. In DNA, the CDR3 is TGCGCCAGCAGCCACTTCGGGACTAGCGGGAGCGGGGCCCAAGAGACCCAGTACTTC.

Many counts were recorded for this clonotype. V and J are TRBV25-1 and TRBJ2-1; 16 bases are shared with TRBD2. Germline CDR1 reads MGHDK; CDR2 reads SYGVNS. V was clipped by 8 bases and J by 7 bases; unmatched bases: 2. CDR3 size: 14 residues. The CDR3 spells CASSGLAGGNEQFF. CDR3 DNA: TGTGCCAGCTCGGGACTAGCGGGAGGGAATGAGCAGTTCTTC.

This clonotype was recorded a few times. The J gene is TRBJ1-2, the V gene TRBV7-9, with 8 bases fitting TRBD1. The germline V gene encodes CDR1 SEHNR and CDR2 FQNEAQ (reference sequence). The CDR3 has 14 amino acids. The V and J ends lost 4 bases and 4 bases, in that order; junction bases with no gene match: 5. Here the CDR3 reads CASSSGQAGYGYTF. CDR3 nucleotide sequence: TGTGCCAGCAGCTCGGGACAGGCCGGCTATGGCTACACCTTC. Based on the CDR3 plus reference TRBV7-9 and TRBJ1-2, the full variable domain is DTGVSQNPRHKITKRGQNVTFRCDPISEHNRLYWYRQTLGQGPEFLTYFQNEAQLEKSRLLSDRFSAERPKGSFSTLEIQRTEQGDSAMYLCASSSGQAGYGYTFGSGTRLTVV.

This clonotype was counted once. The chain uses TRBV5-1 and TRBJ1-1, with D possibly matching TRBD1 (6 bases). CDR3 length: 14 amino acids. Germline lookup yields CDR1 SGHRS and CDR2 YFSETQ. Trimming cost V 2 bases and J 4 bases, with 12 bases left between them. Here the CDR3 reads CASSFGGPGTEAFF. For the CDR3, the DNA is TGCGCCAGCAGCTTTGGGGGGCCGGGCACTGAAGCTTTCTTT.

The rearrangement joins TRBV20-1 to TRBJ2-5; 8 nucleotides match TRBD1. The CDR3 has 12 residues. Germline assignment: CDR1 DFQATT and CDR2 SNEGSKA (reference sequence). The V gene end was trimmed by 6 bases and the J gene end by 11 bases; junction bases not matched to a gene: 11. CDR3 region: CSAQGAGNEQYF. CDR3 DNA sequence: TGCAGTGCGCAGGGGGCGGGCAATGAGCAGTACTTC.

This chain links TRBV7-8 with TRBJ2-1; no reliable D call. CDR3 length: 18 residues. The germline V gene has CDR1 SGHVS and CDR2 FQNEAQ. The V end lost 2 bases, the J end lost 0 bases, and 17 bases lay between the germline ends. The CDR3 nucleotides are TGTGCCAGCAGCTTACGGCCAGTTGGGCTAAGCTCCTACAATGAGCAGTTCTTC. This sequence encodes CASSLRPVGLSSYNEQFF.

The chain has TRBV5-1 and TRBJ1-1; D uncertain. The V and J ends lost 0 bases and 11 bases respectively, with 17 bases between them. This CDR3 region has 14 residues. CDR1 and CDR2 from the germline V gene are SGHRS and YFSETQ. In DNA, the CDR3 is TGCGCCAGCAGCTTGGTTTTGGGCCTGGAAGACGCTTTCTTT. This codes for CASSLVLGLEDAFF.

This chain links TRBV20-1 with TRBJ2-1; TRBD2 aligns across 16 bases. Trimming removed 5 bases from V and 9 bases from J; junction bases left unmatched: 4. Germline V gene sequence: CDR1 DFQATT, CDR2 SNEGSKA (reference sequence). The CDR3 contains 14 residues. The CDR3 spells CSALGLAGGAEQFF. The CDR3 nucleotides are TGCAGTGCTCTGGGACTAGCGGGAGGGGCTGAGCAGTTCTTC.

CDR3 in DNA: TGTGCCAGCAGCACACAGGGCGGCAAGCAGTACTTC. Protein: CASSTQGGKQYF. The rearrangement joins TRBV6-5 to TRBJ2-7, with D tentatively TRBD1 (6 bases). Trimming took 6 bases from V and 8 from J, leaving 14 bases between them. Germline V lookup: CDR1 MNHEY, CDR2 SVGAGI. CDR3 size: 12 residues.

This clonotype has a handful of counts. CDR3 region: CASSPMPTRGWDNEKLFF. For the CDR3, the DNA is TGTGCCAGCAGCCCCATGCCGACGAGGGGGTGGGATAATGAAAAACTGTTTTTT. The genes are TRBV7-9 and TRBJ1-4, with D perhaps TRBD1 (6 bases). Between the trimmed V and J ends, which lost 5 bases and 4 bases, there was a span of 23 bases. Per germline, CDR1 SEHNR and CDR2 FQNEAQ (reference sequence). The CDR3 loop spans 18 amino acids. The whole variable domain, filled in from reference TRBV7-9 and TRBJ1-4, reads DTGVSQNPRHKITKRGQNVTFRCDPISEHNRLYWYRQTLGQGPEFLTYFQNEAQLEKSRLLSDRFSAERPKGSFSTLEIQRTEQGDSAMYLCASSPMPTRGWDNEKLFFGSGTQLSVL.

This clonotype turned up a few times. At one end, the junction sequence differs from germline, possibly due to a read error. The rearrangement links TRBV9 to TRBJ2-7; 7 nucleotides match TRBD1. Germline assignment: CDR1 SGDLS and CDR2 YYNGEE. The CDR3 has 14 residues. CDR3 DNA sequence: TGTGCTAGCAGCGCAGGGACAGTGGGCTACGAGCAGTACTTC. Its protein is CASSAGTVGYEQYF.

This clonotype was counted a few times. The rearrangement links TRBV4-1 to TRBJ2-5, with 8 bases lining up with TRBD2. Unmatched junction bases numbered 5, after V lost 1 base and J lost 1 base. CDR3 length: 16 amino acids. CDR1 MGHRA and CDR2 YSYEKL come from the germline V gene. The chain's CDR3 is CASSQAASGFQETQYF. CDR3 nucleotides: TGCGCCAGCAGCCAAGCGGCTAGCGGGTTCCAAGAGACCCAGTACTTC.

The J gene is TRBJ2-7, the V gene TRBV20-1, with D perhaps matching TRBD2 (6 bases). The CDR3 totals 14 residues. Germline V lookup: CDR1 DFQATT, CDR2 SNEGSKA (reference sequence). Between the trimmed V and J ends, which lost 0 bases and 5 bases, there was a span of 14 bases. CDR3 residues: CSARDLRRGDEQYF. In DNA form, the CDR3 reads TGCAGTGCTAGAGATCTTAGGCGGGGTGACGAGCAGTACTTC.

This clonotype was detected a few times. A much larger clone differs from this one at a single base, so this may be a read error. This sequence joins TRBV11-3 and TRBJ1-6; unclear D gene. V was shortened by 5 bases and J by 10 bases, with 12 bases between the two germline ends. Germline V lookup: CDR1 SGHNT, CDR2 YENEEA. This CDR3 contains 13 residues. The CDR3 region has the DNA TGTGCCAGCAGCAGGGAGGGAGGCTCACCCCTCCACTTT. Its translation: CASSREGGSPLHF.

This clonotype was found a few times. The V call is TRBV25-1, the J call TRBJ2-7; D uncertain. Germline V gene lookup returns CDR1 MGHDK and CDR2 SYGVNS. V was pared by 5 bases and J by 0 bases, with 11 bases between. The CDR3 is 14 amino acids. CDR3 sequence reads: CASSRQLPSYEQYF. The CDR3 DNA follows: TGTGCCAGCAGTCGGCAGCTCCCCTCCTACGAGCAGTACTTC.

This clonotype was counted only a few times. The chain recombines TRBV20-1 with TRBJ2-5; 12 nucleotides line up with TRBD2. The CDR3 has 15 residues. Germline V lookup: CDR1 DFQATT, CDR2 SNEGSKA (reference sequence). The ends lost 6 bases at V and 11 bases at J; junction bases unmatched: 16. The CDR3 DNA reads TGCAGTGCCCCGAATCTTGGACTAGCGGGAAGGGAGCAGTACTTC. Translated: CSAPNLGLAGREQYF.

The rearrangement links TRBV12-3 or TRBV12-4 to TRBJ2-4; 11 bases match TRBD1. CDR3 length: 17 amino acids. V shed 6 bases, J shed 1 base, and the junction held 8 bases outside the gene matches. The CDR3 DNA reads TGTGCCAGCAGCGCAAACCGGGACAGGGGGGCCAAAAACATTCAGTACTTC. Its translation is CASSANRDRGAKNIQYF.

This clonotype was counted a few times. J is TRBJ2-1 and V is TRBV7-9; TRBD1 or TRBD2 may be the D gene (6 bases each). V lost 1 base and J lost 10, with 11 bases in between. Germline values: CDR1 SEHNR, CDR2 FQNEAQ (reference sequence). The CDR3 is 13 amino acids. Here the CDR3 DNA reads TGTGCCAGCAGCTTAGAGTGGGGGGCGGAGCAGTTCTTC. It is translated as CASSLEWGAEQFF.

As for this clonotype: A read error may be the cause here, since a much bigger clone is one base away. CDR3 protein: CASSIDVDSGRNEQFF. The DNA of the CDR3 is TGTGCCAGTAGTATAGATGTTGATAGCGGGAGGAATGAGCAGTTCTTC. The chain carries TRBV19 and TRBJ2-1; TRBD2 matches 10 bases. V lost 0 bases and J lost 7; bases outside the gene matches: 6. The CDR3 runs 16 residues. The germline V gene has CDR1 LNHDA and CDR2 SQIVND (reference sequence).